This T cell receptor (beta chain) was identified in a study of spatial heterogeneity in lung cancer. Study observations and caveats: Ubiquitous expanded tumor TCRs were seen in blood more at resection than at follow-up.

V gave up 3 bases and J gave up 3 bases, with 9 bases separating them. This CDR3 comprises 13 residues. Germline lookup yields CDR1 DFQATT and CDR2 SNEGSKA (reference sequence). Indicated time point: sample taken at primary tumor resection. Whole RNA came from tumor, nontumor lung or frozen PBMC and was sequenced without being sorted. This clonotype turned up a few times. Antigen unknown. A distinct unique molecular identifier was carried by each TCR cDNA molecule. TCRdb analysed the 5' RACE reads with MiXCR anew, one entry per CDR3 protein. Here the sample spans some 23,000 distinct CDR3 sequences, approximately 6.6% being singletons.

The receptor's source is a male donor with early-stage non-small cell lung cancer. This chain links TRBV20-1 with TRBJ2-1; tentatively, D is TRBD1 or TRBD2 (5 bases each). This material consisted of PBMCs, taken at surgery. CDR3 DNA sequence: TGCAGTGCTAGTTTGGGGGACTACAATGAGCAGTTCTTC. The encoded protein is CSASLGDYNEQFF.